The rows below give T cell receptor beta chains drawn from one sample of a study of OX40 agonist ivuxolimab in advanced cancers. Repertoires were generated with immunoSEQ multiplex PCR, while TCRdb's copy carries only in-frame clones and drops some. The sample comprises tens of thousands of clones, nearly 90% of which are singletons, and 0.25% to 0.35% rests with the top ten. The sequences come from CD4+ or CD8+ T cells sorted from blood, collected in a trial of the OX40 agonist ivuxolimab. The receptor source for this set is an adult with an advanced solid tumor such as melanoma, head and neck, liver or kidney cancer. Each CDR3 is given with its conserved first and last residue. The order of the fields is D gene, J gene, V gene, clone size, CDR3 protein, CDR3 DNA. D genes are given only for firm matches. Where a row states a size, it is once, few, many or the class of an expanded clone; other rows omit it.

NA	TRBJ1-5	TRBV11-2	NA	CASSSFSRGGTQHF	TGTGCCAGCAGCTCTTTTAGCAGGGGCGGAACCCAGCATTTT
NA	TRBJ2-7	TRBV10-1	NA	CASSESDAGRGEQYF	TGCGCCAGCAGTGAGTCGGACGCCGGTAGGGGCGAGCAGTACTTC
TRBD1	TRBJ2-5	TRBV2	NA	CASMGQGAGETQYF	TGTGCCAGCATGGGACAGGGGGCAGGCGAGACCCAGTACTTC
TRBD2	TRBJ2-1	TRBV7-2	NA	CASSSNPTSGSYNEQFF	TGTGCCAGCAGCTCGAACCCGACTAGCGGCTCCTACAATGAGCAGTTCTTC
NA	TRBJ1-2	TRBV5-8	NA	CASSLRPSGAYSNYGYTF	TGTGCCAGCAGCTTGCGTCCTTCGGGGGCGTATTCCAACTATGGCTACACCTTC
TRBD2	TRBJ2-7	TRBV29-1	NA	CSVVLEVGLAGATRPYEQYF	TGCAGCGTTGTCCTAGAAGTGGGGCTAGCGGGGGCCACGCGTCCCTACGAGCAGTACTTC
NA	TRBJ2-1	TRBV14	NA	CASNRVGNNEQFF	TGTGCCAGCAACCGCGTAGGGAACAATGAGCAGTTCTTC
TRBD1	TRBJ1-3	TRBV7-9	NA	CASRSTGPHSGNTIYF	TGTGCCAGCAGGTCGACAGGGCCTCACTCTGGAAACACCATATATTTT
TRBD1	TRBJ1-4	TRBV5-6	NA	CASSPGTVNEKLFF	TGTGCCAGCAGTCCCGGGACAGTGAATGAAAAACTGTTTTTT
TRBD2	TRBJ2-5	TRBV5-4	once	CASSFYTGGTSWETQYF	TGTGCCAGCAGCTTTTATACGGGGGGGACCTCATGGGAGACCCAGTACTTC
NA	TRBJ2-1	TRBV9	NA	CASSAGLARDEQFF	TGTGCCAGCAGCGCAGGACTGGCCAGGGATGAGCAGTTCTTC
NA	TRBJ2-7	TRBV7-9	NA	CASSLYGSPLEQYF	TGTGCCAGCAGCTTATATGGGTCACCTTTGGAGCAGTACTTC
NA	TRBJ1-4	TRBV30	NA	CAWSQDSREKLFF	TGTGCCTGGAGCCAGGACAGTCGGGAAAAACTGTTTTTT
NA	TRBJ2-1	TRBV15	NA	CATSRDRVDEQFF	TGTGCCACCAGCAGAGATCGCGTCGATGAGCAGTTCTTC
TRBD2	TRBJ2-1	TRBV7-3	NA	CASSFSGGAQNEQFF	TGTGCCAGCAGCTTTAGCGGGGGGGCCCAGAATGAGCAGTTCTTC
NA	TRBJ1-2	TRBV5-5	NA	CASSLEVERPYGYTF	TGTGCCAGCAGCTTGGAGGTTGAGAGACCATATGGCTACACCTTC
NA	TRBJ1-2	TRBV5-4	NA	CASTYDTEGYTF	TGTGCCAGCACCTACGACACGGAGGGCTACACCTTC
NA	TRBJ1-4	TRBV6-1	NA	CASRHRVESEKLFF	TGTGCCAGCAGACACAGGGTAGAAAGTGAAAAACTGTTTTTT
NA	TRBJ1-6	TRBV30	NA	CAWSYNHNNSPLHF	TGTGCCTGGTCTTATAACCATAATAATTCACCCCTCCACTTT
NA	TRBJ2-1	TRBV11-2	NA	CASSSLGVVVGGEQFF	TGTGCCAGCAGCTCCCTAGGGGTGGTTGTTGGGGGTGAGCAGTTCTTC
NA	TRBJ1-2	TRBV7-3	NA	CASSSALGGVGAGYTF	TGTGCCAGCAGCTCGGCCCTGGGTGGGGTTGGTGCTGGCTACACCTTC
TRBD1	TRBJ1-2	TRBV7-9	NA	CASSSLFRGQGADGYTF	TGTGCCAGCAGCTCTCTATTCCGTGGACAGGGGGCGGATGGCTACACCTTC
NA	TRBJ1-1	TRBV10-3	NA	CAISVLGAEAFF	TGTGCCATCAGTGTTCTGGGGGCTGAAGCTTTCTTT
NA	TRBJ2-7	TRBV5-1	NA	CASRTGISGEQYF	TGCGCCAGCCGTACAGGGATCTCGGGTGAGCAGTACTTC
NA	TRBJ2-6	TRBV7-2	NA	CASSLEGTSGANVLTF	TGTGCCAGCAGCTTAGAGGGGACGTCCGGGGCCAACGTCCTGACTTTC
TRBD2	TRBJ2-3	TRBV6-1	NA	CASSVSGGGSTDTQYF	TGTGCCAGCAGTGTGTCGGGCGGGGGGAGCACAGATACGCAGTATTTT
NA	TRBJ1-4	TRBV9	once	CASSARGIRGTNEKLFF	TGTGCCAGCAGCGCGCGAGGTATACGAGGGACTAATGAAAAACTGTTTTTT
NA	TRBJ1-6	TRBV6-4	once	CASSEYGKQASSSYNSPLHF	TGTGCCAGCAGTGAATACGGGAAACAGGCGTCGAGCTCCTATAATTCACCCCTCCACTTT
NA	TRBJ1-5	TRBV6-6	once	CASSKASSNQPQHF	TGTGCCAGCTCGAAAGCGAGTAGCAATCAGCCCCAGCATTTT
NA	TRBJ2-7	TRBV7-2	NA	CASSLESWQREQYF	TGTGCCAGCAGCTTAGAGAGTTGGCAACGCGAGCAGTACTTC
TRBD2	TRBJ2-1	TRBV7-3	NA	CASSLPGLAGDNEQFF	TGTGCCAGCAGCTTACCCGGACTAGCGGGGGACAATGAGCAGTTCTTC
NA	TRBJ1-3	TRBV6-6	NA	CASSYVGGDGNTIYF	TGTGCCAGCAGTTACGTAGGCGGGGATGGAAACACCATATATTTT
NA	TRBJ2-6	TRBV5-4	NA	CASSLINSGANVLTF	TGTGCCAGCAGCCTAATCAACTCTGGGGCCAACGTCCTGACTTTC